The 7 T cell receptor beta chains given below trace back to one sample, sequenced in a study of OX40 agonist ivuxolimab in advanced cancers. The table came from immunoSEQ multiplex PCR; TCRdb's copy has only in-frame clones and leaves some out. The sample shows around 72,000 clones, about 91% of them seen only once. Sequencing was performed on CD4+ or CD8+ T cells sorted from blood, taken in a trial of the OX40 agonist ivuxolimab. The receptors stem from an adult with an advanced solid tumor such as melanoma, head and neck, liver or kidney cancer.

V usage is TRBV5-6 and J usage is TRBJ2-5, with a possible D match to TRBD2 (5 bases). The V gene's germline CDR1 is SGHDT and CDR2 YYEEEE. V was pared by 1 base and J by 0 bases, with 7 bases between. The CDR3 is 14 residues long. DNA of the CDR3: TGTGCCAGCAGCTTGAGGGAGTACCAAGAGACCCAGTACTTC. Its translation: CASSLREYQETQYF.

The chain carries TRBV4-2 and TRBJ2-6, with D uncertain. V lost 3 bases, J lost 0 bases, and 12 bases lay in between. The germline V gene has CDR1 LGHNA and CDR2 YNFKEQ. There are 17 residues in the CDR3. This chain's CDR3 is CASSHSSDLSGANVLTF. The CDR3 DNA reads as TGTGCCAGCAGCCACTCATCGGACCTCTCTGGGGCCAACGTCCTGACTTTC.

The rearrangement joins TRBV6-6 to TRBJ1-2, with D unclear. The CDR3 contains 11 residues. V lost 5 bases and J lost 2, with 3 bases in between. Germline V CDR1 and CDR2: MNHNY, SVGAGI (reference sequence). DNA of the CDR3: TGTGCCAGCAGTCCCAACTATGGCTACACCTTC. Translated, it gives CASSPNYGYTF.

The count of this clone is one. This chain connects TRBV19 to TRBJ1-5, with 9 bases fitting TRBD1. The CDR3 consists of 15 residues. Germline assignment: CDR1 LNHDA and CDR2 SQIVND (reference sequence). The J segment lost 6 bases and the V segment lost 5 bases, leaving 8 bases of the junction unmatched. The CDR3 DNA reads as TGTGCCAGTAGTCCAAGACAGGGGGGAGGTCAGCCCCAGCATTTT. Protein: CASSPRQGGGQPQHF.

The chain is built from TRBV6-1 and TRBJ1-5; D is unresolved. V lost 3 bases and J lost 0, with 9 bases in between. This CDR3 is built from 15 residues. CDR1 MNHNS and CDR2 SASEGT come from the germline V gene. The CDR3 bases are TGTGCCAGCAGTGACCTAGGGTATAGCAATCAGCCCCAGCATTTT. Its protein product is CASSDLGYSNQPQHF.

The V gene is TRBV10-3, the J gene TRBJ1-2; 7 positions match TRBD1. Germline CDR1 is ENHRY and CDR2 is SYGVKD. Trimming removed 2 bases from V and 6 bases from J; junction bases left unmatched: 3. The CDR3 sequence is 13 residues long. The CDR3 DNA is TGTGCCATCAGTGAGCGAGGGGGCGATGGCTACACCTTC. It translates to CAISERGGDGYTF.

CDR3 DNA sequence: TGTGCCAGCGACCCAGGGGGTACGGGACAGGGACCGAACACTGAAGCTTTCTTT. This sequence encodes CASDPGGTGQGPNTEAFF. The chain couples TRBV21-1 to TRBJ1-1; TRBD1 is the table's D call, not checked against the DNA. TRBV21-1 is a pseudogene segment. The CDR3 extends over 18 amino acids.